This T cell receptor beta chain was sequenced for a study of human thymus T cells. Resections from corrective heart surgery provided thymus tissue. With 4 bases clipped from V and 6 bases from J, the junction kept 11 bases outside the gene matches. The CDR3 is made up of 16 amino acids. The V gene's germline CDR1 is SGHDT and CDR2 YYEEEE. To note about this clone: Its matching antigen is unknown.

Broader study findings: Usage of V and J genes appeared biased in thymic and blood repertoires. Thymic repertoires of unrelated individuals were reported in related research to overlap highly.

The repertoire was sequenced with immunoSEQ multiplex PCR; TCRdb's copy has only in-frame clones and lacks some. The data hold some 130,000 clones, with about 93% observed a single time. The receptor comes from a boy in the first two years of life with a congenital heart defect but otherwise immunologically healthy. The chain carries TRBV5-6 and TRBJ2-1; the match to TRBD1 covers 9 bases. The sequencing input was thymus tissue. The CDR3 region is CASSLGDRVVCNEQFF. DNA of the CDR3: TGTGCCAGCAGCCTGGGGGACAGGGTTGTGTGCAATGAGCAGTTCTTC.